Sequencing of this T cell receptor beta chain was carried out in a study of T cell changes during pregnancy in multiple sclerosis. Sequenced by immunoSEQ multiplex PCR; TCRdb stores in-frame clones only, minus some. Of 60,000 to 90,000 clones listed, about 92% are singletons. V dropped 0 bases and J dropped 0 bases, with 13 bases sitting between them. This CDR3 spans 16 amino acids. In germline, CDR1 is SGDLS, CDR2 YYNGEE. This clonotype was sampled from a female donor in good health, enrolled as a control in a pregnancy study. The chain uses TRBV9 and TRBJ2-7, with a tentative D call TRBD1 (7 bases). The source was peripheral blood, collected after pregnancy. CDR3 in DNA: TGTGCCAGCAGCGTAGGCGGGACAGCCGTCTCCTACGAGCAGTACTTC. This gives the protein CASSVGGTAVSYEQYF. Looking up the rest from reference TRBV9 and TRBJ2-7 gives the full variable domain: DSGVTQTPKHLITATGQRVTLRCSPRSGDLSVYWYQQSLDQGLQFLIQYYNGEERAKGNILERFSAQQFPDLHSELNLSSLELGDSALYFCASSVGGTAVSYEQYFGPGTRLTVT.